This is a list of T cell receptor beta chains from one sample in a study of T cell responses to AZD1222 COVID-19 vaccine. Clones were read by immunoSEQ multiplex PCR, and TCRdb kept only the in-frame ones, dropping some. The sample includes fewer than 90,000 clones, roughly 90% of them seen just once. The material was peripheral blood, obtained 28 days after the second AZD1222 dose. The receptors derive from an adult who received the AZD1222 COVID-19 vaccine. CDR3s include the opening cysteine and the closing phenylalanine or tryptophan. The D gene is left open where the match is weak. Not all rows give a size; the values are once, few, many and, for expanded clones, a class.

V gene	D gene	clone size	J gene	CDR3 protein	CDR3 DNA
TRBV6-1	TRBD2	once	TRBJ2-7	CASSEWGGSAPNEQYF	TGTGCCAGCAGTGAATGGGGCGGGAGCGCCCCTAACGAGCAGTACTTC
TRBV7-9	.	.	TRBJ2-7	CASSLLRVRGTDEQYF	TGTGCCAGCAGCTTATTACGAGTCAGGGGAACCGACGAGCAGTACTTC
TRBV28	TRBD1	.	TRBJ1-4	CASSLEEGTGDVNEKLFF	TGTGCCAGCAGTTTAGAGGAGGGGACAGGGGACGTCAATGAAAAACTGTTTTTT
TRBV28	.	.	TRBJ2-5	CASSKLGSPLQETQYF	TGTGCCAGCAGTAAACTGGGTTCTCCTCTCCAAGAGACCCAGTACTTC
TRBV28	.	.	TRBJ1-5	CASRAQVFQPQHF	TGTGCCAGCAGGGCACAGGTATTTCAGCCCCAGCATTTT
TRBV2	TRBD1	.	TRBJ2-2	CASRRTGANTGELFF	TGTGCCAGCAGACGGACAGGAGCGAACACCGGGGAGCTGTTTTTT
TRBV5-6	.	.	TRBJ1-1	CASSLPQGMDTEAFF	TGTGCCAGCAGCTTACCACAGGGTATGGACACTGAAGCTTTCTTT
TRBV7-9	.	once	TRBJ2-7	CASSLESASPYEQYF	TGTGCCAGCAGCTTAGAATCTGCATCCCCCTACGAGCAGTACTTC
TRBV7-2	TRBD2	.	TRBJ2-1	CASSLASGRAVNEQFF	TGTGCCAGCAGCTTAGCCAGCGGGAGGGCGGTAAATGAGCAGTTCTTC
TRBV19	TRBD2	.	TRBJ2-7	CASSVREEREQYF	TGTGCCAGTAGTGTGCGGGAGGAACGCGAGCAGTACTTC
TRBV6-5	.	once	TRBJ1-1	CASSYSKGRGEAFF	TGTGCCAGCAGTTACTCGAAGGGTAGAGGTGAAGCTTTCTTT
TRBV14	.	.	TRBJ2-7	CASSQSPEYEQYF	TGTGCCAGCAGCCAATCGCCTGAATACGAGCAGTACTTC
TRBV7-2	.	.	TRBJ2-7	CASSLEPVLEQYF	TGTGCCAGCAGCTTAGAGCCAGTCCTGGAGCAGTACTTC
TRBV7-9	TRBD1	once	TRBJ1-2	CASSFTRDRGPSNYGYTF	TGTGCCAGCAGCTTCACCCGGGACAGGGGGCCCTCTAACTATGGCTACACCTTC
TRBV2	.	.	TRBJ2-5	CASSAGTSGVETQYF	TGTGCCAGCAGCGCCGGGACGTCCGGGGTGGAGACCCAGTACTTC
TRBV6-2/TRBV6-3	.	once	TRBJ1-2	CASSYAPLNYGYTF	TGTGCCAGCAGTTATGCCCCCCTTAACTATGGCTACACCTTC
TRBV7-9	.	.	TRBJ2-1	CASSLVSEQFF	TGTGCCAGCAGCTTAGTTTCTGAGCAGTTCTTC
TRBV6-6	TRBD1	.	TRBJ1-5	CASSPGTDQNQPQHF	TGTGCCAGCAGTCCCGGGACAGACCAGAATCAGCCCCAGCATTTT
TRBV4-1	.	.	TRBJ2-1	CASGALAASYNEQFF	TGCGCCAGCGGGGCGTTGGCAGCTTCCTACAATGAGCAGTTCTTC
TRBV7-2	.	.	TRBJ2-5	CASSLGGRNQETQYF	TGTGCCAGCAGCTTAGGGGGGCGGAACCAAGAGACCCAGTACTTC
TRBV2	TRBD2	.	TRBJ2-7	CASSDRTSDWEQYF	TGTGCCAGCAGTGATCGGACTAGCGATTGGGAGCAGTACTTC
TRBV4-1	TRBD1	.	TRBJ2-1	CASSQWQGVGNEQFF	TGCGCCAGCAGCCAATGGCAGGGGGTGGGTAATGAGCAGTTCTTC
TRBV24-1	.	.	TRBJ1-1	CATKGASTEAFF	TGTGCCACCAAAGGGGCTAGCACTGAAGCTTTCTTT
TRBV10-2	.	.	TRBJ1-6	CASSEGRSYNSPLHF	TGCGCCAGCAGTGAGGGACGGAGTTATAATTCACCCCTCCACTTT
TRBV6-5	.	.	TRBJ2-7	CASRTEAYEQYF	TGTGCCAGCCGGACGGAGGCCTACGAGCAGTACTTC
TRBV13	TRBD2	.	TRBJ2-2	CASSRGLAGVSSTGELFF	TGTGCCAGCAGCAGAGGACTAGCGGGAGTATCGAGCACCGGGGAGCTGTTTTTT
TRBV28	.	.	TRBJ1-5	CASSFASQGARPQHF	TGTGCCAGCAGTTTTGCGTCCCAAGGGGCTAGGCCCCAGCATTTT
TRBV5-8	.	.	TRBJ1-3	CASSLAIPGGNTIYF	TGTGCCAGCAGCTTGGCTATACCGGGGGGAAACACCATATATTTT
TRBV18	.	.	TRBJ1-3	CASSPEIAGTDTIYF	TGTGCCAGCTCACCCGAGATTGCAGGGACGGACACCATATATTTT
TRBV2	.	few	TRBJ1-5	CASRGQGYQPQHF	TGTGCCAGCAGGGGCCAGGGATATCAGCCCCAGCATTTT
TRBV18	TRBD1	.	TRBJ1-4	CASSPPVRGPYEKLFF	TGTGCCAGCTCACCACCGGTGAGGGGGCCTTATGAAAAACTGTTTTTT
TRBV24-1	TRBD1	.	TRBJ1-4	CATLILGTGGEKLFF	TGTGCCACCCTGATTTTGGGGACAGGGGGCGAAAAACTGTTTTTT
TRBV5-1	TRBD1	.	TRBJ1-2	CASSSTGASNYGYTF	TGCGCCAGCAGCTCGACAGGGGCATCTAACTATGGCTACACCTTC
TRBV6-2/TRBV6-3	TRBD2	.	TRBJ2-7	CASSYYPSGGGPSYEQYF	TGTGCCAGCAGTTACTACCCTAGCGGGGGGGGCCCCTCCTACGAGCAGTACTTC
TRBV16	TRBD2	.	TRBJ2-1	CASSQYSGSGASSYNEQFF	TGTGCCAGCAGCCAATACTCCGGTAGCGGGGCTAGCTCCTACAATGAGCAGTTCTTC
TRBV27	TRBD2	.	TRBJ2-1	CASRGLAGGTGSYNEQFF	TGTGCCAGCAGGGGCCTAGCGGGAGGGACTGGGTCCTACAATGAGCAGTTCTTC
TRBV2	TRBD2	.	TRBJ2-1	CASSVEAGGVYNEQFF	TGTGCCAGCAGTGTGGAAGCGGGAGGGGTCTACAATGAGCAGTTCTTC
TRBV5-1	.	.	TRBJ1-3	CASSLVAGAGNTIYF	TGCGCCAGCAGCTTGGTAGCGGGGGCTGGAAACACCATATATTTT
TRBV14	.	.	TRBJ2-7	CASSQEWTMNEQYF	TGTGCCAGCAGCCAAGAATGGACCATGAACGAGCAGTACTTC
TRBV25-1	.	.	TRBJ2-5	CASSLGGQAGPAETQYF	TGTGCCAGCTCTCTCGGGGGGCAGGCGGGTCCGGCGGAGACCCAGTACTTC
TRBV7-8	TRBD1	.	TRBJ2-7	CASSLTGTEGWEQYF	TGTGCCAGCAGCTTAACCGGGACAGAGGGCTGGGAGCAGTACTTC